A single sample is the source of the 18 T cell receptor beta chains below, sequenced in a study of blood T cell repertoires in COVID-19. Clones were sequenced by immunoSEQ multiplex PCR, and TCRdb holds only the in-frame ones, with some missing. This sample has about 50,000 clones; roughly 86% occur once, and the top ten carry 2% to 2.5%. The specimen was peripheral blood. Source of these receptors: a woman between 55 and 75 years old with acute or convalescent COVID-19.

The CDR3 spells CAIAGVGQETQYF. The CDR3 DNA reads TGTGCCATCGCAGGGGTTGGACAAGAGACCCAGTACTTC. The chain employs TRBV24-1 and TRBJ2-5; the D gene is possibly TRBD1 (6 bases). This CDR3 region has 13 residues. V lost 11 bases, J lost 2 bases, and 14 bases lay in between. Germline-derived CDR1 and CDR2 are KGHDR and SFDVKD.

In regard to this clone: A junction boundary mismatches the germline segment, possibly from a read error. The chain uses TRBV10-3 and TRBJ1-2; D unclear. The CDR3 extends over 13 amino acids. The germline gives CDR1 ENHRY, CDR2 SYGVKD. CDR3 residues: CATSEEQSYGYTF. As DNA, the CDR3 is TGTGCCACCAGTGAAGAACAGAGCTATGGCTACACCTTC.

The chain has TRBV2 and TRBJ2-2; 10 nucleotides line up with TRBD2. The trim removed 6 bases at V and 7 bases at J, leaving 2 bases unmatched. The CDR3 runs to 13 residues. The germline V gene has CDR1 SNHLY and CDR2 FYNNEI. The chain's CDR3 is CASRAGGGGELFF. CDR3 in DNA: TGTGCCAGCAGAGCGGGAGGGGGCGGGGAGCTGTTTTTT.

The V gene is TRBV2, the J gene TRBJ1-3, with D unresolved. Germline CDR1 SNHLY, CDR2 FYNNEI. Trimming left V 4 bases short and J 0 bases short, with 13 bases between. The CDR3 consists of 16 residues. This CDR3 is CASSVTGLLSGNTIYF. CDR3 coding DNA: TGTGCCAGCAGTGTGACTGGCTTACTCTCTGGAAACACCATATATTTT. The whole variable domain, remainder taken from reference TRBV2 and TRBJ1-3, is EPEVTQTPSHQVTQMGQEVILRCVPISNHLYFYWYRQILGQKVEFLVSFYNNEISEKSEIFDDQFSVERPDGSNFTLKIRSTKLEDSAMYFCASSVTGLLSGNTIYFGEGSWLTVV.

CDR3 sequence: CASSSIDRTTNYGYTF. CDR3 DNA: TGTGCCAGCAGCTCGATCGACAGGACGACTAACTATGGCTACACCTTC. The chain joins TRBV5-6 to TRBJ1-2; D possibly corresponds to TRBD1 (6 bases). V lost 3 bases and J 0 bases, leaving 15 bases between the germline ends. CDR1 and CDR2 from the germline V gene are SGHDT and YYEEEE. This CDR3 is 16 amino acids long.

The sample holds one count of this clone. V is TRBV6-5 and J is TRBJ2-1; no firm D call. CDR1 and CDR2 from the germline V gene are MNHEY and SVGAGI. The CDR3 has 11 amino acids. V was pared by 0 bases and J by 13 bases, with 7 bases between. DNA for the CDR3: TGTGCCAGCAGTTACTCCGGAGTACAGTTCTTC. This codes for CASSYSGVQFF.

The V call is TRBV5-1, the J call TRBJ1-4, with D possibly matching TRBD1 (5 bases). This CDR3 spans 16 amino acids. Trimming removed 1 base at V and 0 bases at J, with 10 bases between. Germline V CDR1 and CDR2: SGHRS, YFSETQ. The CDR3 bases are TGCGCCAGCAGCTTGCTGGGGGGGGCAACTAATGAAAAACTGTTTTTT. The encoded protein is CASSLLGGATNEKLFF.

The rearrangement joins TRBV2 to TRBJ2-7; D not certain. CDR1 and CDR2 from the germline V gene are SNHLY and FYNNEI. The V and J ends lost 9 bases and 0 bases respectively, with 9 bases between them. The CDR3 is 12 residues long. In DNA form, the CDR3 reads TGTGCCAGTAGACTCACCTCCTACGAGCAGTACTTC. This translates into CASRLTSYEQYF.

The J gene is TRBJ1-5, the V gene TRBV28; 9 positions match TRBD1. V was pared by 5 bases and J by 2 bases, with 7 bases of the junction left unmatched. This CDR3 is built from 16 residues. The germline gives CDR1 MDHEN, CDR2 SYDVKM. CDR3 loop: CASSKTGGIGNQPQHF. In DNA, the CDR3 is TGTGCCAGCAGTAAAACAGGGGGCATAGGCAATCAGCCCCAGCATTTT. The full variable domain, its missing parts supplied by reference TRBV28 and TRBJ1-5, is DVKVTQSSRYLVKRTGEKVFLECVQDMDHENMFWYRQDPGLGLRLIYFSYDVKMKEKGDIPEGYSVSREKKERFSLILESASTNQTSMYLCASSKTGGIGNQPQHFGDGTRLSIL.

This chain links TRBV5-1 with TRBJ2-7, with 7 bases that match TRBD1. V was clipped by 4 bases and J by 2 bases; unmatched bases: 0. Germline V gene sequence: CDR1 SGHRS, CDR2 YFSETQ. The CDR3 covers 12 residues. CDR3 nucleotide sequence: TGCGCCAGCAGCGGGACAGCCTACGAGCAGTACTTC. It yields the protein CASSGTAYEQYF. Variable domain in full (rest from reference TRBV5-1 and TRBJ2-7): KAGVTQTPRYLIKTRGQQVTLSCSPISGHRSVSWYQQTPGQGLQFLFEYFSETQRNKGNFPGRFSGRQFSNSRSEMNVSTLELGDSALYLCASSGTAYEQYFGPGTRLTVT.

The chain joins TRBV7-8 to TRBJ1-1, with D possibly being TRBD1 (6 bases). Trimming took off 6 bases at V and 6 bases at J, with 20 bases between the two ends. This CDR3 has 15 residues. Germline V gives CDR1 SGHVS, CDR2 FQNEAQ. CDR3 in amino acids: CASRRTSFGGPEAFF. The CDR3 bases are TGTGCCAGCAGACGAACTTCGTTTGGGGGCCCTGAAGCTTTCTTT. Drawing the rest from reference TRBV7-8 and TRBJ1-1, the complete variable domain is GAGVSQSPRYKVAKRGQDVALRCDPISGHVSLFWYQQALGQGPEFLTYFQNEAQLDKSGLPSDRFFAERPEGSVSTLKIQRTQQEDSAVYLCASRRTSFGGPEAFFGQGTRLTVV.

The CDR3 region is CASSPPQGSSYNSPLHF. Written as DNA, the CDR3 is TGTGCCAGCAGTCCCCCGCAGGGGAGCTCCTATAATTCACCCCTCCACTTT. The gene calls are TRBV6-6 and TRBJ1-6; TRBD1 might be the D (6 bases). CDR3 length: 17 amino acids. V was trimmed by 5 bases and J by 0 bases, leaving 14 bases between them. Looked up from germline, CDR1 is MNHNY and CDR2 is SVGAGI (reference sequence).

The rearrangement links TRBV24-1 to TRBJ2-1, with TRBD1 matching 10 bases. The V gene's germline CDR1 is KGHDR and CDR2 SFDVKD. CDR3 length: 16 residues. J was trimmed by 2 bases and V by 3 bases; bases with no gene match: 3. The CDR3 sequence: CATSDGTGVPYNEQFF. CDR3 coding DNA: TGTGCCACCAGTGATGGGACAGGGGTCCCCTACAATGAGCAGTTCTTC.

The J gene is TRBJ1-2, the V gene TRBV5-1; 7 bases map to TRBD1. J was trimmed by 11 bases and V by 0 bases; bases with no gene match: 7. The CDR3 is made up of 13 amino acids. Germline V CDR1 and CDR2: SGHRS, YFSETQ. The CDR3 spells CASSLGQGDSYTF. Here the CDR3 DNA reads TGCGCCAGCAGCTTGGGACAGGGAGACTCTTACACCTTC.

This chain links TRBV4-2 with TRBJ2-7; perhaps TRBD2 as D (6 bases). There are 17 residues in the CDR3. V was cut by 0 bases and J by 1 base, with 16 bases left in between. Germline values: CDR1 LGHNA, CDR2 YNFKEQ. The CDR3: CASSQDSGTGLSYEQYF. CDR3 nucleotides: TGTGCCAGCAGCCAAGATTCCGGGACTGGGTTATCCTACGAGCAGTACTTC.

This chain uses TRBV2 with TRBJ2-1; 8 bases agree with TRBD1. V dropped 5 bases and J dropped 4; count of bases not matched to a gene: 7. Germline V gene sequence: CDR1 SNHLY, CDR2 FYNNEI. The CDR3 contains 15 residues. CDR3 amino acids: CASSRDRTGYNEQFF. The CDR3 nucleotides read TGTGCCAGCAGTAGGGACAGGACGGGGTACAATGAGCAGTTCTTC.

The gene calls are TRBV28 and TRBJ1-2, with a weak D call TRBD1 (5 bases). Looked up from germline, CDR1 is MDHEN and CDR2 is SYDVKM. Between the trimmed V and J ends, which lost 2 bases and 4 bases, there was a span of 11 bases. This CDR3 has 14 residues. CDR3 nucleotide sequence: TGTGCCAGCAGTTTAACAGGAGTCGGCTATGGCTACACCTTC. Protein sequence: CASSLTGVGYGYTF.

The chain combines TRBV30 with TRBJ1-3; TRBD1 agrees at 7 bases. This CDR3 has 13 amino acids. CDR1 is GTSNPN, CDR2 SVGIG, per germline (reference sequence). V was clipped by 2 bases and J by 4 bases; unmatched bases: 2. As DNA, the CDR3 is TGTGCCTGGAGTTTGGACAGGGGAAACACCATATATTTT. This encodes CAWSLDRGNTIYF. Full variable domain (outside the CDR3, taken from reference TRBV30 and TRBJ1-3): SQTIHQWPATLVQPVGSPLSLECTVEGTSNPNLYWYRQAAGRGLQLLFYSVGIGQISSEVPQNLSASRPQDRQFILSSKKLLLSDSGFYLCAWSLDRGNTIYFGEGSWLTVV.